This T cell receptor beta chain came from a study of T cells in localized non-small cell lung cancer. The protocol was immunoSEQ multiplex PCR, while the TCRdb copy is restricted to in-frame clones and leaves out a portion. The sample has around 130,000 clones, 70% to 90% seen once; the top ten hold 1.5% to 2%. This CDR3 is 14 amino acids long. Trimming stripped 6 bases from V and 8 bases from J, with 16 bases between. Germline assignment: CDR1 MNHEY and CDR2 SMNVEV (reference sequence). Material: peripheral blood, obtained before any cancer treatment. The rearrangement links TRBV27 to TRBJ1-4; tentative D call: TRBD1 (5 bases). The origin of this receptor is a female donor of 60 years or more with stage I lung adenocarcinoma. CDR3 sequence: CASSPNTRGEKLFF. Here the CDR3 DNA reads TGTGCCAGCAGCCCGAACACCCGGGGGGAAAAACTGTTTTTT.